This T cell receptor beta chain was sequenced in a study of CD8+CD57+ T cells in acquired aplastic anemia listed by TCRdb under 2018. Describing the broader study: On average, sorted CD4+ and CD8+ cells yielded 3 to 4 ug of extracted DNA, with a range of roughly 0.18 to 27.4 ug. An average of approximately 10 million reads for CD4+ cells and approximately 11 million reads for CD8+ cells was obtained from healthy donor samples.

Genomic DNA served as template for TCR beta VDJ combination and CDR3 sequence profiling. TCR repertoire sequencing was run on an Illumina HiSeq 2000. The paper's processing steps were these. Repertoires were assessed using TRBV/TRBJ rearrangement plots, CDR3 size and DJ length profiles, and Simpson's diversity index. The immunodominant clone was defined as the most abundant DNA sequence in deep sequencing data. CDR3 amino acid sequences were checked for sharing across subjects and were also compared against the VDJdb database and published repertoires. TCRdb ran its own pipeline on the public reads, namely fastp trimming at Q25 and MiXCR clone calling, and kept in-frame beta chains. Records with the same CDR3 protein are collapsed into one entry carrying the most frequent genes and DNA. For this entry, the V and J calls and clone size follow TCRdb and not the study's own pipeline. This sample holds 74,000 or so distinct CDR3 sequences; roughly half were observed only once. About 8% of the sample is held by the ten biggest clonotypes.

TCR repertoires of sorted CD4+ and CD8+ blood T cells from severe aplastic anemia patients and healthy subjects were deep-sequenced in the study. Ficoll-Paque density gradient centrifugation was used to isolate peripheral blood mononuclear cells. Before DNA extraction, CD4+ and CD8+ T cells were sorted with FACS or magnetic beads. A remark on this clonotype: Its binding antigen is unknown. No base quality values were provided; no much bigger clone lies one nucleotide off.

Overall study outcomes, separate from this receptor: Roughly 29 CD8+ CDR3 sequences were found in both patients and controls but appeared to be highly expressed in patients and within the immunodominant clones of the patients. Patients and healthy controls showed no significant difference in CD8+ Simpson's diversity (P=0.060).

What was sequenced was sorted CD4+, CD8+, or CD8+CD57+ T cells (not recorded which) from PBMCs. The sequence was collected from a human donor in good health, serving as a control.

The DNA sequence reads TGCAGCGCAGAATGGGGAAACTCCTACAATGAGCAGTTCTTC. Its protein reads: CSAEWGNSYNEQFF. Rearrangement joined TRBV29-1 to TRBJ2-1; the D gene lacks a confident call. The CDR3, from cysteine to phenylalanine, totals 14 residues. The only DNA kept is the CDR3, 42 bases in frame from the first base. The trim is 7 bases for V and 0 bases for J, with a gap of 13 bases between the germline ends. The germline V gene provides CDR1 SQVTM and CDR2 ANQGSEA.